This TCR beta chain derives from a study of read filtering for tumor transcriptome and immune sequencing. Overall study: IR-seq gave about 3.5 to 10.27 million TCR reads per sample; RNA-seq gave 85 to 1273.

The length of the CDR3 is 12 residues. CDR1 is MDHEN, CDR2 SYDVKM, per germline. The library was built from roughly 400 ng RNA with molecular barcoded adaptors for alpha/delta and beta/gamma chains. TCRdb analysed the reads with MiXCR anew, one entry per CDR3 protein. Among 35,000 to 50,000 distinct CDR3 sequences listed, around 20% were seen once. There are many counts of this clonotype. Source material: a population of CD138-negative cells sorted from bone marrow. This receptor was identified in a donor at least 40 years old with multiple myeloma. The J gene is TRBJ1-5, the V gene TRBV28, with TRBD1 matching over 8 bases. The CDR3 is CATTGGRQPQHF. In DNA, the CDR3 is TGTGCTACCACAGGGGGAAGACAGCCCCAGCATTTT.